The 2 T cell receptor beta chains below were found in one sample sequenced in a study of circulating CD8 cells and anti-PD-1 response in melanoma. TCR libraries were prepared from roughly 14 ng of total RNA with the QIAseq Immune Repertoire TCR panel. Via MiXCR, TCRdb re-called the reads, giving one row per CDR3 protein. The data hold hundreds of distinct CDR3 sequences, with about 11% observed a single time. Four subsets defined by PD-1 and/or TIGIT were sorted from live CD3+CD8+TCRalphabeta+ cells. This specimen was CD8+ T cells from PBMCs, taken at baseline or after one month of anti-PD-1 therapy (not recorded which). The source is a human donor with melanoma.

This chain uses TRBV27 with TRBJ2-1; 8 bases match TRBD2. The CDR3 has 13 residues. The trim removed 5 bases at V and 8 bases at J, leaving 5 bases unmatched. Germline loops: CDR1 MNHEY, CDR2 SMNVEV (reference sequence). CDR3 in amino acids: CASSLTSVDEQFF. CDR3 nucleotides: TGTGCCAGCAGTCTGACTAGCGTGGATGAGCAGTTCTTC.

This clonotype is judged large. The chain carries TRBV5-5 and TRBJ2-7; the match to TRBD1 covers 8 bases. Trimming cost V 0 bases and J 5 bases; bases outside gene matches: 4. CDR1 SGHKS and CDR2 YYEKEE come from the germline V gene (reference sequence). This CDR3 is 14 amino acids long. The CDR3 DNA reads as TGTGCCAGCAGCTTGGAAGGACAGGGCCACGAGCAGTACTTC. Translation gives CASSLEGQGHEQYF.